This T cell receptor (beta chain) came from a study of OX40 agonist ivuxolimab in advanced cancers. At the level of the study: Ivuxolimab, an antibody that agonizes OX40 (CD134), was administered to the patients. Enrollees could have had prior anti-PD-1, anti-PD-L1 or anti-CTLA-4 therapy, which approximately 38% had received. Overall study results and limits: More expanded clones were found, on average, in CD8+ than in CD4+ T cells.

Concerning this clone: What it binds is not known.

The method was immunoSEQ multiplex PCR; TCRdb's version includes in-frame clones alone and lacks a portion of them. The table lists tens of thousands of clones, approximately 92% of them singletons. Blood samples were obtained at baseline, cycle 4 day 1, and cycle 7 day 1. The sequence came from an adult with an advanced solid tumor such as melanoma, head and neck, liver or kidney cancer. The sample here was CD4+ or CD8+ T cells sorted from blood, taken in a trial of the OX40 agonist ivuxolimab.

The CDR3 nucleotides are TGCGCCAGCAGCTTTGAAGCGGGAGGGCCGGGAGAGCAGTACTTC. This translates into CASSFEAGGPGEQYF. The chain carries TRBV5-1 and TRBJ2-7; 10 bases agree with TRBD2. The J segment lost 7 bases and the V segment lost 2 bases, leaving 9 bases of the junction unmatched. The germline gives CDR1 SGHRS, CDR2 YFSETQ. The CDR3 length is 15 residues.